These 18 T cell receptor beta chains were all obtained from the same sample, sequenced in a study of T cell clones after liver transplantation. This table comes from immunoSEQ multiplex PCR, and its TCRdb copy is limited to in-frame clones, with some not included. The sample has tens of thousands of clones; around four fifths are singletons. The sequenced sample was CD4+ T cells from blood, obtained 46 months after liver transplant. The receptors were gathered from a human patient who received a liver transplant. The graft donor may account for some of the T cells.

The CDR3 region is CASSLAWGGRTEAFF. CDR3 DNA: TGTGCCAGCAGCTTAGCGTGGGGGGGCAGGACTGAAGCTTTCTTT. V gene TRBV7-9 combines with J gene TRBJ1-1; D perhaps matches TRBD1 (6 bases). Trimming left V 0 bases short and J 5 bases short, with 13 bases between. Germline-derived CDR1 and CDR2 are SEHNR and FQNEAQ (reference sequence). The CDR3 has 15 amino acids.

J is TRBJ1-2 and V is TRBV7-2; D possibly corresponds to TRBD1 (5 bases). Germline V gene data show CDR1 as SGHTA and CDR2 as FQGNSA. The length of the CDR3 is 14 residues. The V and J ends lost 0 bases and 2 bases respectively, with 7 bases between them. CDR3 nucleotides: TGTGCCAGCAGCTTAGCGCGACAGAACTATGGCTACACCTTC. This codes for CASSLARQNYGYTF.

The CDR3 sequence is CASSYLDSRGETQYF. Written as DNA, the CDR3 is TGTGCCAGCAGTTACCTGGACAGCAGGGGAGAGACCCAGTACTTC. V is TRBV25-1 and J is TRBJ2-5; D perhaps matches TRBD1 (6 bases). Germline CDR1 MGHDK, CDR2 SYGVNS. The germline V and J ends were trimmed by 5 bases and 4 bases, with 17 bases remaining between them. This CDR3 comprises 15 residues.

CDR3: CASSYHRDRNYGYTF. CDR3 DNA: TGTGCCAGCAGTTACCACCGGGACAGGAACTATGGCTACACCTTC. V is TRBV6-5 and J is TRBJ1-2; 8 bases are a match to TRBD1. Per germline, CDR1 MNHEY and CDR2 SVGAGI. V trimming: 2 bases; J trimming: 2 bases; junction bases outside the gene matches: 4. This CDR3 spans 15 amino acids.

This clone appeared once. The chain combines TRBV12-5 with TRBJ2-5, with D possibly being TRBD1 (5 bases). Germline CDR1 LGHNT, CDR2 FRNRAP. The CDR3 loop spans 10 amino acids. V dropped 7 bases and J dropped 5 bases, with 5 bases sitting between them. The CDR3 protein is CASAGETQYF. CDR3 nucleotide sequence: TGTGCTAGTGCAGGGGAGACCCAGTACTTC.

The genes are TRBV28 and TRBJ2-4, with 11 bases fitting TRBD2. This CDR3 has 12 residues. From germline, CDR1 is MDHEN and CDR2 SYDVKM. Trimming cost V 6 bases and J 12 bases; bases outside gene matches: 4. The DNA of the CDR3 is TGTGCCAGCAGCTCTAGCGGGAGGACTCAGTACTTC. Translating gives CASSSSGRTQYF.

The chain uses TRBV6-5 and TRBJ1-1, with 9 positions matching TRBD1. Germline V gives CDR1 MNHEY, CDR2 SVGAGI. The CDR3 totals 14 residues. With 5 bases clipped from V and 10 bases from J, the junction kept 11 bases outside the gene matches. The CDR3 DNA is TGTGCCAGCAGTCCCCTCCCGGGACAGGGAGCAGCTTTCTTT. Translating it yields CASSPLPGQGAAFF.

The chain joins TRBV11-2 to TRBJ1-5; 7 bases map to TRBD1. In germline, CDR1 is SGHAT, CDR2 FQNNGV. The CDR3 loop spans 18 amino acids. V was pared by 1 base and J by 0 bases, with 9 bases of the junction left unmatched. In DNA, the CDR3 is TGTGCCAGCAGCTTAGGGGGGATACAGGGGTTTAGCAATCAGCCCCAGCATTTT. It encodes CASSLGGIQGFSNQPQHF.

The J gene is TRBJ2-1, the V gene TRBV28, with a tentative D call TRBD1 (5 bases). The CDR3 totals 14 residues. Trimming shortened V by 3 bases and J by 6 bases, and 12 bases separated the two germline ends. From germline, CDR1 is MDHEN and CDR2 SYDVKM. The CDR3 DNA follows: TGTGCCAGCAGTTTTCAAGGGGCGCCCAATGAGCAGTTCTTC. Translating gives CASSFQGAPNEQFF.

The chain recombines TRBV6-6 with TRBJ1-1; D unclear. Germline CDR1 MNHNY, CDR2 SVGAGI (reference sequence). V was shortened by 6 bases and J by 1 base, with 9 bases between the two germline ends. The CDR3 has 13 amino acids. CDR3 sequence reads: CASSYMENTEAFF. The CDR3 DNA reads TGTGCCAGCAGCTACATGGAGAACACTGAAGCTTTCTTT.

The V gene is TRBV11-2, the J gene TRBJ2-7; D may be TRBD1 (6 bases). This CDR3 contains 13 residues. Trimming shortened V by 3 bases and J by 5 bases, and 11 bases separated the two germline ends. The V gene's germline CDR1 is SGHAT and CDR2 FQNNGV. The CDR3 sequence is CASSFQGTNEQYF. CDR3 nucleotides: TGTGCCAGCAGCTTTCAGGGGACAAACGAGCAGTACTTC.

The chain uses TRBV29-1 and TRBJ1-2; D perhaps matches TRBD1 (5 bases). Germline values: CDR1 SQVTM, CDR2 ANQGSEA. This CDR3 is built from 14 residues. Trimming stripped 6 bases from V and 4 bases from J, with 18 bases between. The CDR3 nucleotides read TGCAGCGTGAGAGAGGTGGGACGAAGCTATGGCTACACCTTC. Protein sequence: CSVREVGRSYGYTF.

In its sample, this clone was seen once. V and J are TRBV18 and TRBJ2-5; the D is unclear. The CDR3 consists of 15 residues. Germline CDR1 and CDR2: KGHSH and LQKENI. Trimming shortened V by 1 base and J by 0 bases, and 9 bases separated the two germline ends. CDR3 bases: TGTGCCAGCTCACCACGGTATAGCCACCAAGAGACCCAGTACTTC. This codes for CASSPRYSHQETQYF.

The V and J genes are TRBV6-1 and TRBJ2-5, with a tentative D call TRBD1 (5 bases). The CDR3 extends over 13 amino acids. CDR1 and CDR2 (germline): MNHNS, SASEGT. Trimming removed 7 bases at V and 2 bases at J, with 11 bases between. CDR3 DNA sequence: TGTGCCAGCAACAGGCGTGGACAAGAGACCCAGTACTTC. Protein: CASNRRGQETQYF.

This sequence joins TRBV19 and TRBJ1-2; the match to TRBD1 covers 12 bases. Germline trimming cut 7 bases from V and 3 bases from J; bases unmatched to any gene: 9. This CDR3 spans 16 amino acids. Per germline, CDR1 LNHDA and CDR2 SQIVND (reference sequence). In nucleotides, the CDR3 is TGTGCCAGTACCCAAGGGACAGGGGGCGCGGACTATGGCTACACCTTC. The encoded protein is CASTQGTGGADYGYTF.

This clone was seen a few times. The chain is built from TRBV2 and TRBJ1-1; no clear D gene. Trimming took off 5 bases at V and 10 bases at J, with 17 bases between the two ends. The length of the CDR3 is 13 residues. CDR1 is SNHLY and CDR2 is FYNNEI in the germline V gene. The CDR3 sequence is CASSPVSIIGAFF. CDR3 in DNA: TGTGCCAGCAGTCCGGTTTCTATTATTGGAGCTTTCTTT. The full variable domain, rest sourced from reference TRBV2 and TRBJ1-1, is EPEVTQTPSHQVTQMGQEVILRCVPISNHLYFYWYRQILGQKVEFLVSFYNNEISEKSEIFDDQFSVERPDGSNFTLKIRSTKLEDSAMYFCASSPVSIIGAFFGQGTRLTVV.

Here the CDR3 DNA reads TGTGCCAGCAGTTCCCCACGGGCCCTCAAAAACATTCAGTACTTC. Translating it yields CASSSPRALKNIQYF. The rearrangement joins TRBV28 to TRBJ2-4; no clear D gene. Trimming pared 4 bases from V and 3 bases from J, leaving 13 bases between. Germline V lookup: CDR1 MDHEN, CDR2 SYDVKM. The CDR3 covers 15 residues.

V is TRBV6-4 and J is TRBJ1-3; no reliable D call. Germline V lookup: CDR1 MRHNA, CDR2 SNTAGT. V was trimmed by 3 bases and J by 2 bases, leaving 5 bases between them. This CDR3 spans 13 amino acids. Written as DNA, the CDR3 is TGTGCCAGCAGTGAAATCCCTGGAAACACCATATATTTT. It codes for CASSEIPGNTIYF.